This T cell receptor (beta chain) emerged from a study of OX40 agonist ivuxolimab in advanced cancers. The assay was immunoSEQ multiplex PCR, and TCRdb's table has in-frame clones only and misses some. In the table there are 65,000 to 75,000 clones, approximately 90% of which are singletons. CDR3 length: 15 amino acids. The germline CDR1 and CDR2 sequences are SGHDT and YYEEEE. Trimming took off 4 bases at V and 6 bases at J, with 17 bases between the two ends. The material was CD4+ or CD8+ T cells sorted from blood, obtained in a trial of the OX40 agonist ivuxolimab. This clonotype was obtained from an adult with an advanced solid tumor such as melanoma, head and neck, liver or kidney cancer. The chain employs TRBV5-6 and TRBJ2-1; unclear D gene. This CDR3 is CASSPDQSLFNEQFF. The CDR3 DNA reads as TGTGCCAGCAGCCCGGACCAGAGTTTATTCAATGAGCAGTTCTTC. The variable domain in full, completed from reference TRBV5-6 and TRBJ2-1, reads DAGVTQSPTHLIKTRGQQVTLRCSPKSGHDTVSWYQQALGQGPQFIFQYYEEEERQRGNFPDRFSGHQFPNYSSELNVNALLLGDSALYLCASSPDQSLFNEQFFGPGTRLTVL.